Sequencing of this T cell receptor (beta chain) was carried out in a study of blood T cells in healthy people across ages. Germline CDR1 SGHTA, CDR2 FQGNSA. The length of the CDR3 is 17 residues. With V trimmed by 1 base and J by 1 base, 2 bases remained unmatched. Sample-barcoded 5' priming and a J-beta primer mix drove a second PCR of 7 to 11 cycles. A template-switch adaptor with 12 random nucleotides tagged each cDNA molecule. TCRdb processed the 5' RACE reads anew with MiXCR; each CDR3 protein has one entry. The data contain fewer than 700,000 distinct CDR3 sequences, around 48% of them singletons.

Sequencing used blood. The chain links TRBV7-2 to TRBJ2-4; 12 bases align to TRBD2. The TCR sequence derives from a man of 80 years or more in good health. The CDR3: CASSLVGLAGAKNIQYF. The CDR3 nucleotides are TGTGCCAGCAGCTTAGTTGGACTAGCGGGGGCCAAAAACATTCAGTACTTC.